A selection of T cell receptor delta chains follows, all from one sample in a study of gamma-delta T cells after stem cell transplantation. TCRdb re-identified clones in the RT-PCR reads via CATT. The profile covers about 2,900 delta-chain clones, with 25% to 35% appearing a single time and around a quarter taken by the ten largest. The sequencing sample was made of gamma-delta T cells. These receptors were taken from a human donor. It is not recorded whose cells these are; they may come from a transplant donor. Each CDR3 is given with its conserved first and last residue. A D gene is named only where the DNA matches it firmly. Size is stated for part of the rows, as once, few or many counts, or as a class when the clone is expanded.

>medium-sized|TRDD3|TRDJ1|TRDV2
TGTGCCTGTGACACCCCCTGGGGGATACCCTCGTACACCGATAAACTCATCTTT
CACDTPWGIPSYTDKLIF
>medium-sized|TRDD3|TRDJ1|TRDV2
TGTGCCTGTGACACCGTAGTTGGGGGATACTCGGAGGGGTACACCGATAAACTCATCTTT
CACDTVVGGYSEGYTDKLIF
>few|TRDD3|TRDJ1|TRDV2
TGTGCCTGTGACCTACTGGGGGACAACACCGATAAACTCATCTTT
CACDLLGDNTDKLIF
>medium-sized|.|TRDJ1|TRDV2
TGTGCCTGTGACACCGTCTGGGAAAGGTACACCGATAAACTCATCTTT
CACDTVWERYTDKLIF
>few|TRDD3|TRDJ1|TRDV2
TGTGCCTGTGACCCTTTGGGGGATACAACGCCTAATAAACTCATCTTT
CACDPLGDTTPNKLIF
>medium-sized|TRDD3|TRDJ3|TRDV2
TGTGCCTGTGACACGGGGGGATACGGGGCCTGGGACACCCGACAGATGTTTTTC
CACDTGGYGAWDTRQMFF
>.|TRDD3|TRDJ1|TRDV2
TGTGCCTGTGACCCCGTACTGGGGGATACGCGGGTAACCCACACCGATAAACTCATCTTT
CACDPVLGDTRVTHTDKLIF
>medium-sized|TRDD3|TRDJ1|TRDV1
TGTGCTCTTGGGGAAACCATATACGCTGGGGGATCTTACACCGATAAACTCATCTTT
CALGETIYAGGSYTDKLIF
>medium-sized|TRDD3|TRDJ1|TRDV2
TGTGCCTGTGACAATGTACTGGGGGAGGCCTACACCGATAAACTCATCTTT
CACDNVLGEAYTDKLIF
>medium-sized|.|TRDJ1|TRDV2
TGTGCCTGTGACCCTATATATCACACCGATAAACTCATCTTT
CACDPIYHTDKLIF
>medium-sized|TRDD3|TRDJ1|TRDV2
TGTGCCTGTGACAAGGGAGGCTGGGGGATAAAGTACACCGATAAACTCATCTTT
CACDKGGWGIKYTDKLIF
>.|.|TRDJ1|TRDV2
TGTGCCTGTGGCACCGTACTTAGCACCGATAAACTCATCTTT
CACGTVLSTDKLIF
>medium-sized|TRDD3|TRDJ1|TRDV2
TGTGCCTGTGACGGCTTACTGGGGGAGTACACCGATAAACTCATCTTT
CACDGLLGEYTDKLIF
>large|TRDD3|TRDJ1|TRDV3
TGTGCTTGTAAGGCTGGTACTGGGGGATACCGTTGGTACACCGATAAACTCATCTTT
CACKAGTGGYRWYTDKLIF
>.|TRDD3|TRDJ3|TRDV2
TGTGCCTGTGACACCGTGGGCACTGGGGAGAGCTCCTGGGACACCCGACAGATGTTTTTC
CACDTVGTGESSWDTRQMFF
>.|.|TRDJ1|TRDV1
TGTGCTCTTGGGGAACTGGGGCTCCCCCTTGCGGGGGACTACACCGATAAACTCATCTTT
CALGELGLPLAGDYTDKLIF
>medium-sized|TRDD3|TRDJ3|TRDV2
TGTGCCTGTGACTACCCCGTTGGGGGATACGCGGGCTCCTGGGACACCCGACAGATGTTTTTC
CACDYPVGGYAGSWDTRQMFF
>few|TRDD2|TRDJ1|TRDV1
TGTGCTCTTGGGGAACTACGCCCAGGCCTTCCTACAGGCGGGGGATCTAAGGCGGCTAGGGACTACCTGGGGTACACCGATAAACTCATCTTT
CALGELRPGLPTGGGSKAARDYLGYTDKLIF
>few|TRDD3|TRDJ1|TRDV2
TGTGCCTGTGACGTAATAACTGGGGGAACGGGGACCGATAAACTCATCTTT
CACDVITGGTGTDKLIF
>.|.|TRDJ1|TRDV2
TGTGCCTGTGACACTGTCCATGGGGCTAGCCATCCCTCCGATAAACTCATCTTT
CACDTVHGASHPSDKLIF
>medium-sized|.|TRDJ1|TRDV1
TGTGCTCTTGGGGAACCCCTCCTACATTCAAATTTAGGCACCGATAAACTCATCTTT
CALGEPLLHSNLGTDKLIF
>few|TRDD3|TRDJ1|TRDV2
TGTGCCTGTGACGTGTGGGGGACCTTCGATAAACTCATCTTT
CACDVWGTFDKLIF
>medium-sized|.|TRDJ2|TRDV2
TGTGCCTGTGACAGTGTGGGGGCTCTGACAGCACAACTCTTCTTT
CACDSVGALTAQLFF
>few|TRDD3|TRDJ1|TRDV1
TGTGCTCTTGGGGACCTCAGGGACTGGGGGATACGGACGGGCCCCACCGATAAACTCATCTTT
CALGDLRDWGIRTGPTDKLIF
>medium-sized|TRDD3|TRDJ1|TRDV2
TGTGCCTGTGACACCGTGGGGGGTGGGGGACTCGATAAACTCATCTTT
CACDTVGGGGLDKLIF
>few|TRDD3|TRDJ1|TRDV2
TGTGCCTGTGACACGATTCCCGTGGGGGATAAAGTCACCGATAAACTCATCTTT
CACDTIPVGDKVTDKLIF
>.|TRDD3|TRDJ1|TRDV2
TGTGCCTGTGACCTCGTGGGGAGCTGGGGGATACGCCAAAACGATAAACTCATCTTT
CACDLVGSWGIRQNDKLIF